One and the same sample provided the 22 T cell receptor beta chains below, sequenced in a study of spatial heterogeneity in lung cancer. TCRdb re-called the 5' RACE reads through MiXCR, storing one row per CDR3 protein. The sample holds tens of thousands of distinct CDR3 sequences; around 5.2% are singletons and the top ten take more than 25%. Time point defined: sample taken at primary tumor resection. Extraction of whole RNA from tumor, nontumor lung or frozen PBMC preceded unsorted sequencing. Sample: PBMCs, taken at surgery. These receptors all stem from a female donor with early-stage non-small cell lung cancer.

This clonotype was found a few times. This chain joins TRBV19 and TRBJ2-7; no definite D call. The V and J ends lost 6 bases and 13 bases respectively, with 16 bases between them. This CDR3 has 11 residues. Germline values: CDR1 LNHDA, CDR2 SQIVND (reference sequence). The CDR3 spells CASRMKSQVYF. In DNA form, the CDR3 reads TGTGCCAGTAGGATGAAGTCCCAAGTCTACTTC.

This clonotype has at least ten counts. The CDR3 nucleotides are TGTGCCAGCAGTTACGTACGGCCGATGAACACCGGGGAGCTGTTTTTT. Translation gives CASSYVRPMNTGELFF. The rearrangement uses TRBV6-5 and TRBJ2-2; D not certain. In germline, CDR1 is MNHEY, CDR2 SVGAGI. The V and J ends lost 2 bases and 1 base respectively, with 11 bases between them. CDR3 length equals 16 residues.

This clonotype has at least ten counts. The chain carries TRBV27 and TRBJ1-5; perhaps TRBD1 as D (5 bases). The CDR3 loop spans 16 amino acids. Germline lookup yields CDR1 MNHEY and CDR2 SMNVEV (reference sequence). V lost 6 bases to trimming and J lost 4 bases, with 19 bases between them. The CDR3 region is CASSYGAPTLNQPQHF. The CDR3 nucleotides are TGTGCCAGCAGCTACGGGGCCCCTACCCTTAATCAGCCCCAGCATTTT.

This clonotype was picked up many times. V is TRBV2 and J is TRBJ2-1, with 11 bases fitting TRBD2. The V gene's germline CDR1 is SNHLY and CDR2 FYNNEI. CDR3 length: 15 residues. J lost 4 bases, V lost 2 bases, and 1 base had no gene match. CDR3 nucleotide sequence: TGTGCCAGCAGTGAACTAGCGGGAGGTTACAATGAGCAGTTCTTC. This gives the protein CASSELAGGYNEQFF.

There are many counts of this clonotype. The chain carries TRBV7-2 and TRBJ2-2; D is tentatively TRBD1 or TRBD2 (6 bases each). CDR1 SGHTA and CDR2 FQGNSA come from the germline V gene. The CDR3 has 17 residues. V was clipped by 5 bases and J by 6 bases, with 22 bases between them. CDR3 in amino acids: CASSATPGAGSAGELFF. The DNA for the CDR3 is TGTGCCAGCAGCGCCACGCCGGGGGCAGGGTCGGCCGGGGAGCTGTTTTTT.

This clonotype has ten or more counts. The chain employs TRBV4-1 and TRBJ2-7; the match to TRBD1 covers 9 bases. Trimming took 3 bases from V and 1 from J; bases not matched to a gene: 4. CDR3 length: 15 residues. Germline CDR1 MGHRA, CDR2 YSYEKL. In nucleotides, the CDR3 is TGCGCCAGCAGCCAGGGACAGGGCAGGTCCTACGAGCAGTACTTC. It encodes CASSQGQGRSYEQYF.

The CDR3 DNA reads TGTGCCAGCAGTTACTACAGGGGCACTGAAGCTTTCTTT. This gives the protein CASSYYRGTEAFF. This chain uses TRBV6-5 with TRBJ1-1; the match to TRBD1 covers 7 bases. The CDR3 runs 13 residues. With V trimmed by 1 base and J by 4 bases, 0 bases remained unmatched. Germline lookup yields CDR1 MNHEY and CDR2 SVGAGI.

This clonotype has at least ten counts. The CDR3 sequence: CSASGQSKGQFF. The CDR3 DNA sequence: TGCAGTGCTAGCGGGCAGTCAAAGGGGCAGTTCTTC. The chain joins TRBV20-1 to TRBJ2-1, with unresolved D. Germline values: CDR1 DFQATT, CDR2 SNEGSKA (reference sequence). CDR3 length equals 12 residues. Deletions cut 3 bases from V and 12 bases from J, with 15 bases between.

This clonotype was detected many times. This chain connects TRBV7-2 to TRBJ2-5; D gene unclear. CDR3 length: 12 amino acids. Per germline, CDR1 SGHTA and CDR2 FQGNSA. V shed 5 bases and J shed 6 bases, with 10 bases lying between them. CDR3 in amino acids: CASSRGLQTQYF. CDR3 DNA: TGTGCCAGCAGCCGAGGCCTCCAGACCCAGTACTTC.

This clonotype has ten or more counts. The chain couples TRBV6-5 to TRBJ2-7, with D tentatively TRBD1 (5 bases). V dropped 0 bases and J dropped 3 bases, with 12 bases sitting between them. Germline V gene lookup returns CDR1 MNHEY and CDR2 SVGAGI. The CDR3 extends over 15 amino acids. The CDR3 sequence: CASSYSLQDNYEQYF. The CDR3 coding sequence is TGTGCCAGCAGTTACTCGCTACAGGACAACTACGAGCAGTACTTC.

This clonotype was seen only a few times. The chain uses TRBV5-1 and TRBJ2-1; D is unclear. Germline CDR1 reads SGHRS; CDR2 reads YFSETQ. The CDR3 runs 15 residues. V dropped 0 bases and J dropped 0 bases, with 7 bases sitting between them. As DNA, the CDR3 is TGCGCCAGCAGCTTGGAATTGGGCTCCTACAATGAGCAGTTCTTC. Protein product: CASSLELGSYNEQFF.

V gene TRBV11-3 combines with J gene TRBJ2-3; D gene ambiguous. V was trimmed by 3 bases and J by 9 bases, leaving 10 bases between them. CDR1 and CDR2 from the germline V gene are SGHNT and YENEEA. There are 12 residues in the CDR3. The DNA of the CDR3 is TGTGCCAGCAGCTTGGACCAGTCAACGCAGTATTTT. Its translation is CASSLDQSTQYF.

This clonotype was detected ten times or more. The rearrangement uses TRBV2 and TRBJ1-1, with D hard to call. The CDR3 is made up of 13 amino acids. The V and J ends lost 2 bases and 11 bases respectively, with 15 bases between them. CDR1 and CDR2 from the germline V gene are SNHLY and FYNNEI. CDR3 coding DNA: TGTGCCAGCAGTGAAATTTCTGGCCGTGAGGCTTTCTTT. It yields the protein CASSEISGREAFF.

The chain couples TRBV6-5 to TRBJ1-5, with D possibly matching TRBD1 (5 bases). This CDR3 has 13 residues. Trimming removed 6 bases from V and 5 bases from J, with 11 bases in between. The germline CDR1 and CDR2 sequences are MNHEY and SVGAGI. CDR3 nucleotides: TGTGCCAGCAGAGGACACCTCGATCAGCCCCAGCATTTT. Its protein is CASRGHLDQPQHF.

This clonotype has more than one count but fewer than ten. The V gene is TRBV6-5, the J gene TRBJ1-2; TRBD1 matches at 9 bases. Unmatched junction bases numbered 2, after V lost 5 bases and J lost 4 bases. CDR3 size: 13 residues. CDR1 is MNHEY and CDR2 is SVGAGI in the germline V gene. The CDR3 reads CASSLTGGYGYTF. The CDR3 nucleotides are TGTGCCAGCAGTCTGACAGGGGGCTATGGCTACACCTTC.

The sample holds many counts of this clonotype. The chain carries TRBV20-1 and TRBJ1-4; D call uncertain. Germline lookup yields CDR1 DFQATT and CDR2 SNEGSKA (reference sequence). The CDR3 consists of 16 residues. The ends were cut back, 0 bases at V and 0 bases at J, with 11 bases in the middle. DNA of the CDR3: TGCAGTGCTAGAGAGTTTCAGGCATCAACTAATGAAAAACTGTTTTTT. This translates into CSAREFQASTNEKLFF.

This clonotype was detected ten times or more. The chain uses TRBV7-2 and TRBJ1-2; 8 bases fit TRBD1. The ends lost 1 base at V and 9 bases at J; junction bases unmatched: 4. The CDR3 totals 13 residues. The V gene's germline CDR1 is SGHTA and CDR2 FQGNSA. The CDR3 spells CASSLVHRGSYTF. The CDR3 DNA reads TGTGCCAGCAGCTTAGTTCACAGGGGGAGCTACACCTTC.

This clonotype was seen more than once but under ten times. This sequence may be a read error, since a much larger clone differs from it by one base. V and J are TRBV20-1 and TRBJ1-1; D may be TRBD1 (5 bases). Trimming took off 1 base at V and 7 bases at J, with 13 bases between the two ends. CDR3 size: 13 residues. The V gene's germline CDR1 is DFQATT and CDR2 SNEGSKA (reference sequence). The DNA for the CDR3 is TGCAGTGCTAGAGCCATGGGGGACGTTGAAGCTTTCTTT. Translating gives CSARAMGDVEAFF.

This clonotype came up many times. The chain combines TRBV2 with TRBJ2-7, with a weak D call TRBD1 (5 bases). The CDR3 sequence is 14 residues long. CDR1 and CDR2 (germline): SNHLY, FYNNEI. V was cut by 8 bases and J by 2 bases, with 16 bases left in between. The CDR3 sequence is CASGRLRVAYEQYF. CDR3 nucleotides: TGTGCCAGCGGAAGACTCAGGGTGGCCTACGAGCAGTACTTC. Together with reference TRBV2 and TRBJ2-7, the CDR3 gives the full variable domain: EPEVTQTPSHQVTQMGQEVILRCVPISNHLYFYWYRQILGQKVEFLVSFYNNEISEKSEIFDDQFSVERPDGSNFTLKIRSTKLEDSAMYFCASGRLRVAYEQYFGPGTRLTVT.

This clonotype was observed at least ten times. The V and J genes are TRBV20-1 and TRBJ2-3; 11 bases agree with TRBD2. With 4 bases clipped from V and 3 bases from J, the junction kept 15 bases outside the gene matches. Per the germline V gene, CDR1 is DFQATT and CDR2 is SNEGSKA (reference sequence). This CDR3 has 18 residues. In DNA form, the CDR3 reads TGCAGTGCTACCAGTAGCGGGGGGGCCGAGTTGGGTACAGATACGCAGTATTTT. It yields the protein CSATSSGGAELGTDTQYF.

For the CDR3, the DNA is TGTGCCAGCAGGGGGACATTAATTGAGCCCCAGCATTTT. Translation gives CASRGTLIEPQHF. The chain joins TRBV6-1 to TRBJ1-5; a weak D match, TRBD1 (6 bases). Between the trimmed V and J ends, which lost 6 bases and 8 bases, there was a span of 14 bases. The CDR3 totals 13 residues. Germline V gives CDR1 MNHNS, CDR2 SASEGT.

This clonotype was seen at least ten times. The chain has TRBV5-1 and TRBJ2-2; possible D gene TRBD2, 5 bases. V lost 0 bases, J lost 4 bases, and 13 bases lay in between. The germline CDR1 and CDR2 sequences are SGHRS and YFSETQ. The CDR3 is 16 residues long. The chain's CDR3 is CASSLGGQTITGELFF. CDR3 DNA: TGCGCCAGCAGCTTGGGAGGGCAGACGATCACCGGGGAGCTGTTTTTT.